Listed below are T cell receptor beta chains from one sample, sequenced in a study of cytomegalovirus exposure and HLA in healthy donors. Clones were read by immunoSEQ multiplex PCR, and TCRdb kept only the in-frame ones, dropping some. The table shows about 200,000 clones, with about 86% occurring only once. Sequencing was done on a sample of PBMCs. The receptors stem from a man aged 35 to 55 in good health and CMV-seropositive. Each CDR3 is given with its conserved first and last residue. The D gene is left open where the match is weak. Rows may omit the clone size; those that give it use once, few, many or a size class.

D: .
size: .
V: TRBV7-2
J: TRBJ2-2
DNA: TGTGCCAGCAGCTTAGCGTTTCGTAGCGGCAACACCGGGGAGCTGTTTTTT
CDR3: CASSLAFRSGNTGELFF

D: .
size: .
V: TRBV28
J: TRBJ2-3
DNA: TGTGCCAGCAGTTTAAGGGACTCCCGCGGGGATACGCAGTATTTT
CDR3: CASSLRDSRGDTQYF

D: .
size: .
V: TRBV19
J: TRBJ1-1
DNA: TGTGCCAGTAGTCCGGGAGAGTACACTGAAGCTTTCTTT
CDR3: CASSPGEYTEAFF

D: TRBD1
size: .
V: TRBV19
J: TRBJ2-1
DNA: TGTGCCAGTAGTAAAGACAGGGTCGGCAATGAGCAGTTCTTC
CDR3: CASSKDRVGNEQFF

D: .
size: .
V: TRBV9
J: TRBJ2-3
DNA: TGTGCCAGCAGCCCCCGGACAGTCGGAGATACGCAGTATTTT
CDR3: CASSPRTVGDTQYF

D: .
size: once
V: TRBV2
J: TRBJ2-2
DNA: TGTGCCAGCCGTTCCTCCGGGGAGCTGTTTTTT
CDR3: CASRSSGELFF

D: .
size: .
V: TRBV6-5
J: TRBJ1-1
DNA: TGTGCCAGCAGCGACGGGGGAGGTAACACTGAAGCTTTCTTT
CDR3: CASSDGGGNTEAFF

D: .
size: .
V: TRBV11-3
J: TRBJ2-1
DNA: TGTGCCAGCAGCTTAGACGGGGGAAACTACAATGAGCAGTTCTTC
CDR3: CASSLDGGNYNEQFF

D: .
size: .
V: TRBV20-1
J: TRBJ1-1
DNA: TGCAGTGCTGAGAAAGCTTTCTTT
CDR3: CSAEKAFF

D: .
size: .
V: TRBV9
J: TRBJ1-2
DNA: TGTGCCAGCAGCGTCGGGACACCCGTTAACTATGGCTACACCTTC
CDR3: CASSVGTPVNYGYTF

D: .
size: once
V: TRBV2
J: TRBJ2-7
DNA: TGTGCCAGCAGTGACGCTGCCTACGAGCAGTACTTC
CDR3: CASSDAAYEQYF

D: TRBD2
size: .
V: TRBV13
J: TRBJ2-5
DNA: TGTGCCAGCAGCTGGGACTACCGGGGAGAGACCCAGTACTTC
CDR3: CASSWDYRGETQYF

D: TRBD2
size: .
V: TRBV5-6
J: TRBJ2-7
DNA: TGTGCCAGCAGCGTGAGCGGGGGGCGGAACGAGCAGTACTTC
CDR3: CASSVSGGRNEQYF

D: .
size: .
V: TRBV5-1
J: TRBJ2-7
DNA: TGCGCCAGCAGCTTGGTAGGACTAGGGGGCTACGAGCAGTACTTC
CDR3: CASSLVGLGGYEQYF

D: TRBD1
size: .
V: TRBV7-9
J: TRBJ1-2
DNA: TGTGCCAGCAGCTTAGGGACAGGAGGAAACTATGGCTACACCTTC
CDR3: CASSLGTGGNYGYTF

D: .
size: .
V: TRBV19
J: TRBJ1-5
DNA: TGTGCCAGTAAACGTCCGGGGGGTATCGATCAGCCCCAGCATTTT
CDR3: CASKRPGGIDQPQHF

D: .
size: .
V: TRBV30
J: TRBJ1-1
DNA: TGTGCCTGGACCCCTCAGACTGAAGCTTTCTTT
CDR3: CAWTPQTEAFF

D: .
size: .
V: TRBV6-1
J: TRBJ2-1
DNA: TGTGCCACCCGACGGGACAATGAGCAGTTCTTC
CDR3: CATRRDNEQFF